The 27 T cell receptor beta chains below come from one sample, sequenced in a study of T cell responses to AZD1222 COVID-19 vaccine. Profiling relied on immunoSEQ multiplex PCR, and the TCRdb table lists in-frame clones only, not all of them. The data show 140,000 to 150,000 clones, approximately 90% seen once. Here the sequenced sample was peripheral blood, taken on day 0 of AZD1222 vaccination. The receptors originated from an adult in good health.

This chain uses TRBV11-2 with TRBJ2-6; D unclear. The CDR3 loop spans 15 amino acids. Germline CDR1 SGHAT, CDR2 FQNNGV. The V end lost 2 bases, the J end lost 1 base, and 6 bases lay between the germline ends. This CDR3 reads CASSLSVSGANVLTF. The CDR3, as DNA: TGTGCCAGCAGCTTATCCGTTTCTGGGGCCAACGTCCTGACTTTC.

The chain links TRBV27 to TRBJ2-2; D may be TRBD1 or TRBD2 (5 bases each). Germline assignment: CDR1 MNHEY and CDR2 SMNVEV (reference sequence). V shed 2 bases and J shed 3 bases, with 10 bases lying between them. This CDR3 spans 15 amino acids. CDR3 amino acids: CASSLVGTDTGELFF. CDR3 nucleotide sequence: TGTGCCAGCAGTTTAGTAGGGACGGACACCGGGGAGCTGTTTTTT.

The table lists this clone with a count of one. This chain uses TRBV5-6 with TRBJ2-7, with D unclear. V dropped 0 bases and J dropped 4 bases, with 8 bases sitting between them. There are 13 residues in the CDR3. The germline V gene encodes CDR1 SGHDT and CDR2 YYEEEE. CDR3 DNA: TGTGCCAGCAGCTTGGTTGGTTGGTACGAGCAGTACTTC. Translating it yields CASSLVGWYEQYF.

The chain recombines TRBV28 with TRBJ1-1, with D perhaps matching TRBD1 (6 bases). Germline V lookup: CDR1 MDHEN, CDR2 SYDVKM. The CDR3 extends over 14 amino acids. V lost 9 bases, J lost 1 base, and 15 bases lay in between. The CDR3 DNA reads TGTGCCAGTTCGGGGGGCTGGGGGAACACTGAAGCTTTCTTT. Translated: CASSGGWGNTEAFF.

The chain couples TRBV19 to TRBJ1-1, with 8 bases that match TRBD1. Germline assignment: CDR1 LNHDA and CDR2 SQIVND (reference sequence). There are 15 residues in the CDR3. V lost 3 bases, J lost 4 bases, and 7 bases stayed unmatched. CDR3 loop: CASSIPGGLSTEAFF. CDR3 nucleotides: TGTGCCAGTAGTATTCCAGGGGGCTTGAGCACTGAAGCTTTCTTT.

The rearrangement links TRBV25-1 to TRBJ2-5; 7 nucleotides match TRBD2. The CDR3 runs to 13 residues. The J segment lost 8 bases and the V segment lost 5 bases, leaving 8 bases of the junction unmatched. In germline, CDR1 is MGHDK, CDR2 SYGVNS. This CDR3 reads CASSMGGEYTQYF. The CDR3 nucleotides are TGTGCCAGCAGTATGGGAGGGGAATACACCCAGTACTTC.

This rearrangement joins TRBV18 to TRBJ1-1; possible D gene TRBD1, 6 bases. The length of the CDR3 is 15 residues. Germline V gives CDR1 KGHSH, CDR2 LQKENI. Trimming removed 6 bases from V and 0 bases from J, with 14 bases in between. The CDR3 coding sequence is TGTGCCAGCTCGGATCGACGGGACATGAACACTGAAGCTTTCTTT. Translation gives CASSDRRDMNTEAFF.

This clone turned up a few times. The V and J genes are TRBV4-1 and TRBJ2-7; possibly TRBD2 for D (6 bases). This CDR3 spans 14 amino acids. Deletions cut 3 bases from V and 10 bases from J, with 19 bases between. The germline CDR1 and CDR2 sequences are MGHRA and YSYEKL. The CDR3: CASSQQMEGSSQYF. The DNA of the CDR3 is TGCGCCAGCAGCCAGCAGATGGAGGGCAGCTCTCAGTACTTC.

The rearrangement links TRBV7-9 to TRBJ1-1; 9 bases fit TRBD1. CDR1 SEHNR and CDR2 FQNEAQ come from the germline V gene (reference sequence). Losses at the gene ends were 5 bases for V and 5 bases for J; bases not matched to a gene: 18. The CDR3 has 18 amino acids. CDR3 nucleotide sequence: TGTGCCAGCAGCCTGGGACAGGGCTCCGGGTCGAGAGGTACTGAAGCTTTCTTT. Protein product: CASSLGQGSGSRGTEAFF.

CDR3 nucleotide sequence: TGTGCCAGCAGTGAACAGGATAGGAGGCCTGGCTACACCTTC. It yields the protein CASSEQDRRPGYTF. V gene TRBV6-1 combines with J gene TRBJ1-2; D gene ambiguous. V was clipped by 2 bases and J by 7 bases, with 14 bases between them. The CDR3 loop spans 14 amino acids. CDR1 and CDR2 (germline): MNHNS, SASEGT.

This clone was seen more than once but under ten times. V is TRBV18 and J is TRBJ2-7; 7 bases agree with TRBD2. Germline-derived CDR1 and CDR2 are KGHSH and LQKENI. Trimming removed 0 bases from V and 5 bases from J; junction bases left unmatched: 4. The CDR3 runs 14 residues. Here the CDR3 reads CASSPPGRAHEQYF. CDR3 sequence (DNA): TGTGCCAGCTCACCACCGGGGAGGGCCCACGAGCAGTACTTC. The full variable domain, with the rest looked up from reference TRBV18 and TRBJ2-7, is NAGVMQNPRHLVRRRGQEARLRCSPMKGHSHVYWYRQLPEEGLKFMVYLQKENIIDESGMPKERFSAEFPKEGPSILRIQQVVRGDSAAYFCASSPPGRAHEQYFGPGTRLTVT.

Only one count was recorded for this clone. This chain joins TRBV9 and TRBJ2-1; D may be TRBD2 (6 bases). The V end lost 3 bases, the J end lost 9 bases, and 19 bases lay between the germline ends. The CDR3 contains 15 residues. Germline loops: CDR1 SGDLS, CDR2 YYNGEE. The CDR3 sequence: CASSATGTLYGEQFF. In DNA, the CDR3 is TGTGCCAGCAGCGCGACCGGGACTTTATATGGTGAGCAGTTCTTC. Full variable domain (rest looked up from reference TRBV9 and TRBJ2-1): DSGVTQTPKHLITATGQRVTLRCSPRSGDLSVYWYQQSLDQGLQFLIQYYNGEERAKGNILERFSAQQFPDLHSELNLSSLELGDSALYFCASSATGTLYGEQFFGPGTRLTVL.

The J gene is TRBJ2-1, the V gene TRBV5-4; 9 bases are shared with TRBD2. Germline V lookup: CDR1 SGHNT, CDR2 YYREEE (reference sequence). CDR3 length: 15 residues. V was pared by 4 bases and J by 4 bases, with 6 bases of the junction left unmatched. CDR3 loop: CASSGGSGGYNEQFF. DNA of the CDR3: TGTGCCAGCAGCGGGGGTAGCGGGGGATACAATGAGCAGTTCTTC.

The V call is TRBV5-8, the J call TRBJ1-1; D remains ambiguous. Germline V gene lookup returns CDR1 SGHTS and CDR2 YDEGEE. V was shortened by 4 bases and J by 4 bases, with 20 bases between the two germline ends. The CDR3 is 16 amino acids. CDR3 sequence reads: CASSPRDLGGSTEAFF. Written as DNA, the CDR3 is TGTGCCAGCAGCCCGCGTGATCTGGGAGGAAGCACTGAAGCTTTCTTT.

The J gene is TRBJ2-3, the V gene TRBV18; D not certain. The ends were cut back, 1 base at V and 6 bases at J, with 5 bases in the middle. Germline loops: CDR1 KGHSH, CDR2 LQKENI. The CDR3 runs 12 residues. The CDR3 loop is CASSPRRDTQYF. Here the CDR3 DNA reads TGTGCCAGCTCACCACGCCGTGATACGCAGTATTTT.

The chain uses TRBV7-8 and TRBJ2-2; possibly TRBD1 for D (6 bases). Between the trimmed V and J ends, which lost 4 bases and 3 bases, there was a span of 18 bases. CDR1 and CDR2 (germline): SGHVS, FQNEAQ. The CDR3 totals 17 residues. The CDR3 protein is CASSSRIRDKHTGELFF. The CDR3 DNA is TGTGCCAGCAGCTCACGTATCCGGGACAAACACACCGGGGAGCTGTTTTTT.

The chain is built from TRBV19 and TRBJ1-2; maybe TRBD1 (5 bases). Germline V gives CDR1 LNHDA, CDR2 SQIVND (reference sequence). The CDR3 contains 18 residues. The germline V and J ends were trimmed by 1 base and 7 bases, with 25 bases remaining between them. Here the CDR3 DNA reads TGTGCCAGTAGTATAGTTTTCTCCCTGACAGATTATCGGAGTGGCTACACCTTC. Protein sequence: CASSIVFSLTDYRSGYTF.

The chain carries TRBV5-1 and TRBJ1-4; 10 bases map to TRBD1. J gave up 7 bases and V 4 bases, and 7 bases lay outside the gene matches. The CDR3 length is 15 residues. CDR1 is SGHRS and CDR2 is YFSETQ in the germline V gene. The CDR3 region has the DNA TGCGCCAGCAGCCAACCGGGACAGGGGCCTGAAAAACTGTTTTTT. Translation: CASSQPGQGPEKLFF.

The chain links TRBV9 to TRBJ1-6; D unclear. The germline CDR1 and CDR2 sequences are SGDLS and YYNGEE. The CDR3 runs 16 residues. Deletions cut 3 bases from V and 0 bases from J, with 10 bases between. The CDR3 here is CASSESPSSYNSPLHF. The DNA of the CDR3 is TGTGCCAGCAGCGAATCTCCCAGCTCCTATAATTCACCCCTCCACTTT. The entire variable domain, with the rest obtained from reference TRBV9 and TRBJ1-6, is as follows: DSGVTQTPKHLITATGQRVTLRCSPRSGDLSVYWYQQSLDQGLQFLIQYYNGEERAKGNILERFSAQQFPDLHSELNLSSLELGDSALYFCASSESPSSYNSPLHFGNGTRLTVT.

CDR3 bases: TGTGCCAGCAGCCAAGATCGCGGGGGGCCAAGCTATGGCTACACCTTC. It translates to CASSQDRGGPSYGYTF. The chain joins TRBV14 to TRBJ1-2; D is possibly TRBD1 (6 bases). From germline, CDR1 is SGHDN and CDR2 FVKESK. CDR3 length equals 16 residues. V was shortened by 0 bases and J by 4 bases, with 15 bases between the two germline ends.

The chain combines TRBV5-1 with TRBJ1-4, with D possibly being TRBD1 (6 bases). The ends were cut back, 4 bases at V and 0 bases at J, with 13 bases in the middle. Looked up from germline, CDR1 is SGHRS and CDR2 is YFSETQ. CDR3 length: 16 amino acids. CDR3 loop: CASSRGAVATNEKLFF. CDR3 bases: TGCGCCAGCAGCCGGGGGGCAGTCGCAACTAATGAAAAACTGTTTTTT.

The rearrangement uses TRBV12-3 or TRBV12-4 and TRBJ2-7; D possibly corresponds to TRBD1 (5 bases). V lost 6 bases and J lost 3, with 6 bases in between. The CDR3 has 11 amino acids. The DNA for the CDR3 is TGTGCCAGCAGGGACAACTACGAGCAGTACTTC. It translates to CASRDNYEQYF.

This rearrangement joins TRBV9 to TRBJ2-2; D gene uncertain. Trimming shortened V by 2 bases and J by 4 bases, and 9 bases separated the two germline ends. The CDR3 is 14 amino acids. The germline CDR1 and CDR2 sequences are SGDLS and YYNGEE. The CDR3 bases are TGTGCCAGCAGCGTCAGCCCTAGCACCGGGGAGCTGTTTTTT. Translating gives CASSVSPSTGELFF.

The gene calls are TRBV6-2 or TRBV6-3 and TRBJ2-1, with D possibly TRBD2 on 5 matching bases. Germline CDR1 MNHEY, CDR2 SVGEGT. Trimming stripped 0 bases from V and 2 bases from J, with 11 bases between. The CDR3 consists of 16 residues. The chain's CDR3 is CASSYSSSDTYNEQFF. The CDR3 coding sequence is TGTGCCAGCAGTTACTCGAGTAGCGACACCTACAATGAGCAGTTCTTC.

The chain combines TRBV18 with TRBJ2-2, with 8 nucleotides matching TRBD1. CDR1 is KGHSH and CDR2 is LQKENI in the germline V gene. The CDR3 runs to 15 residues. The V and J ends lost 3 bases and 5 bases, in that order; junction bases with no gene match: 5. CDR3 loop: CASSPGQGGTGELFF. The CDR3 nucleotides are TGTGCCAGCTCACCTGGACAGGGAGGAACCGGGGAGCTGTTTTTT.

This clone was recorded a few times. The genes are TRBV7-9 and TRBJ1-3; TRBD1 agrees at 8 bases. The CDR3 has 16 residues. Germline CDR1 reads SEHNR; CDR2 reads FQNEAQ (reference sequence). J lost 0 bases, V lost 5 bases, and 6 bases had no gene match. Here the CDR3 DNA reads TGTGCCAGCAGCCCCGGGGACAGGAACTCTGGAAACACCATATATTTT. It codes for CASSPGDRNSGNTIYF.

The chain links TRBV5-1 to TRBJ2-7; 7 bases match TRBD1. Germline CDR1 and CDR2: SGHRS and YFSETQ. This CDR3 contains 13 residues. The V gene end was trimmed by 4 bases and the J gene end by 3 bases; junction bases not matched to a gene: 4. The CDR3 DNA follows: TGCGCCAGCAGCCGGACAGGTAGCTACGAGCAGTACTTC. Translating gives CASSRTGSYEQYF.